These T cell receptor beta chains were read from a single sample in a study of T-cell reconstitution after alpha-beta-depleted transplantation in children. One entry per CDR3 protein, called by TCRdb with MiXCR from the PCR reads. The sample holds around 600,000 distinct CDR3 sequences; 15% to 20% are singletons and the top ten take approximately 1%. Material: PBMCs from the stem cell graft donor, obtained from the stem cell graft. The receptors originated from a human donor who donated a stem cell graft to a child with acute myeloid leukemia. Both conserved end residues are part of each CDR3. The order of the fields is clone size, D gene, J gene, V gene, CDR3 DNA, CDR3 protein. The D gene is left open where the match is weak. Not all rows give a size; the values are once, few, many and, for expanded clones, a class.

many,.,TRBJ1-5,TRBV20-1,TGCAGTGCAGGACTCGGGGGAGGGCGCGATCAGCCCCAGCATTTT,CSAGLGGGRDQPQHF
.,.,TRBJ1-5,TRBV7-9,TGTGCCAGCAGCTTAGGGCCAGACCTCAATCAGCCCCAGCATTTT,CASSLGPDLNQPQHF
many,.,TRBJ2-5,TRBV6-1,TGTGCCAGCAGGGGGTCACAGGGTGCAGAGACCCAGTACTTC,CASRGSQGAETQYF
.,.,TRBJ1-3,TRBV4-3,TGCGCCAGCAGCCAAGCGGGCTCTGGAAACACCATATATTTT,CASSQAGSGNTIYF
.,TRBD1,TRBJ2-3,TRBV7-9,TGTGCCAGCAGCTTAGGGACAGGGGGTTCAGATACGCAGTATTTT,CASSLGTGGSDTQYF
many,.,TRBJ1-1,TRBV7-3,TGTGCCAGCAGCCCACCGGGTGGGGGGACTGAAGCTTTCTTT,CASSPPGGGTEAFF
few,TRBD2,TRBJ2-1,TRBV20-1,TGCAGTGCTAGTGGAGCTAGCGGGGGGGCTAGGGAACCGGACAATGAGCAGTTCTTC,CSASGASGGAREPDNEQFF
.,.,TRBJ2-3,TRBV9,TGTGCCAGCAGCCAGGGGGGGGAGGGCACAGATACGCAGTATTTT,CASSQGGEGTDTQYF
.,TRBD2,TRBJ2-3,TRBV27,TGTGCCAGCAGCCCCCGGGGGGGGCGTGGCACAGATACGCAGTATTTT,CASSPRGGRGTDTQYF
many,.,TRBJ1-2,TRBV29-1,TGCAGCGTTGGCCGGGGGAACTATGGCTACACCTTC,CSVGRGNYGYTF
.,.,TRBJ2-1,TRBV15,TGTGCCAGCAGCAGAGCAGTAGCGGCCCACAATGAGCAGTTCTTC,CASSRAVAAHNEQFF
many,TRBD2,TRBJ2-1,TRBV13,TGTGCCAGCAGCTTAAAAGCGGGGTTCAATGAGCAGTTCTTC,CASSLKAGFNEQFF
.,.,TRBJ1-1,TRBV21-1,TGTGCCAGCACCTTACCCGGGACAGGGATGAACACTGAAGCTTTCTTT,CASTLPGTGMNTEAFF
many,TRBD2,TRBJ2-5,TRBV7-2,TGTGCCAGCAGCCGGCGGGGGGCCGCGTTCCAAGAGACCCAGTACTTC,CASSRRGAAFQETQYF
many,TRBD1,TRBJ1-5,TRBV4-3,TGCGCCAGCAGCCCGGGACAGGGAGAACAGCCCCAGCATTTT,CASSPGQGEQPQHF
.,.,TRBJ1-2,TRBV14,TGTGCCAGCAGCCCCTGGCCCTATGGCTGCACCTTC,CASSPWPYGCTF
few,TRBD1,TRBJ1-2,TRBV10-3,TGTGCCATCAGTGAGGGGACAGGCCTTGGCTACACCTTC,CAISEGTGLGYTF
.,.,TRBJ2-1,TRBV5-5,TGTGCCAGCAGCTTGGCCGGAGACTTCTCCTTACATCCAAATGAGCAGTTCTTC,CASSLAGDFSLHPNEQFF
once,TRBD2,TRBJ2-3,TRBV7-2,TGTGCCAGCAGCTTAGCACTAGCGGGGATCGATACGCAGTATTTT,CASSLALAGIDTQYF
.,.,TRBJ1-6,TRBV5-6,TGTGCCAGCAATGGAGGCTCCTATAATTCACCCCTCCACTTT,CASNGGSYNSPLHF
many,.,TRBJ1-5,TRBV20-1,TGCAGTGCTAGCGGGAGTCAGCCCCAGCATTTT,CSASGSQPQHF
.,.,TRBJ2-2,TRBV5-1,TGCGCCAGCAGCTCAGAGGGGTTGAACACCGGGGAGCTGTTTTTT,CASSSEGLNTGELFF
.,.,TRBJ1-1,TRBV29-1,TGCAGCGGCCACAGGGATATTAACACTGAAGCTTTCTTT,CSGHRDINTEAFF
few,TRBD1,TRBJ1-5,TRBV9,TGTGCCAGCAGCCGGACAGGGACTCATCAGCCCCAGCATTTT,CASSRTGTHQPQHF
.,.,TRBJ2-1,TRBV29-1,TGCAGCGCCGAGACAGACTCCTACAATGAGCAGTTCTTC,CSAETDSYNEQFF
many,.,TRBJ1-1,TRBV10-3,TGTGCCATCAGTGATGGGGGCAGTGAAGCTTTCTTT,CAISDGGSEAFF
many,.,TRBJ1-6,TRBV20-1,TGCAGTGCTTTCGACAGCTCCTATAATTCACCCCTCCACTTT,CSAFDSSYNSPLHF
many,.,TRBJ1-5,TRBV18,TGTGCCAGCTCTACCAAGGGGAGCCAGCCCCAGCATTTT,CASSTKGSQPQHF
.,.,TRBJ1-4,TRBV10-3,TGTGCCATCAGTGATGCAACTAATGAAAAACTGTTTTTT,CAISDATNEKLFF
.,.,TRBJ2-3,TRBV12-5,TGTGCTAGTGGTTTGTGGGGTTCGACAGATACGCAGTATTTT,CASGLWGSTDTQYF
many,.,TRBJ2-5,TRBV29-1,TGCAGCGGCTCAGGCTTGGAGACCCAGTACTTC,CSGSGLETQYF
.,.,TRBJ1-3,TRBV6-1,TGTGCCAGCACCCCGGCAACCGCATCTGGAAACACCATATATTTT,CASTPATASGNTIYF
.,.,TRBJ2-3,TRBV24-1,TGTGCCACCAGTGCCACGGATACGCAGTATTTT,CATSATDTQYF
few,.,TRBJ1-1,TRBV5-8,TGTGCCAGCAGCCCAGACAGGTCCCGGGGGATGAACACTGAAGCTTTCTTT,CASSPDRSRGMNTEAFF
many,.,TRBJ1-2,TRBV20-1,TGCAGTGCTAGTTTTGGGACAACTAACTATGGCTACACCTTC,CSASFGTTNYGYTF
few,.,TRBJ2-3,TRBV7-9,TGTGCCAGCAGCTTAGTAGACGGAGGTTCAGATACGCAGTATTTT,CASSLVDGGSDTQYF
many,.,TRBJ2-5,TRBV29-1,TGCAGCGTCGCACCCCTGGCAGGGAGCGGGGAGACCCAGTACTTC,CSVAPLAGSGETQYF
many,.,TRBJ2-3,TRBV4-3,TGCGCCAGCAGCCCAGGGGAAACAGATACGCAGTATTTT,CASSPGETDTQYF
many,.,TRBJ1-3,TRBV12-3/TRBV12-4,TGTGCCAGCAGTTTAAAGGGGCTTCCGAGCTCTGGAAACACCATATATTTT,CASSLKGLPSSGNTIYF
few,.,TRBJ1-4,TRBV15,TGTGCCACCAGCTCATGGACAGCAACTAATGAAAAACTGTTTTTT,CATSSWTATNEKLFF
many,.,TRBJ2-7,TRBV7-8,TGTGCCAGCAGCTTCGAAGGCTACGAGCAGTACTTC,CASSFEGYEQYF
many,TRBD2,TRBJ2-7,TRBV20-1,TGCAGTGCTAGAGAACCCTTTAGCGGGGAGTCCTACGAGCAGTACTTC,CSAREPFSGESYEQYF
few,TRBD1,TRBJ2-3,TRBV7-9,TGTGCCAGCAGCTCAGCAGGGACAGGGTTAGATACGCAGTATTTT,CASSSAGTGLDTQYF
.,TRBD2,TRBJ2-1,TRBV7-9,TGTGCCAGCAGCCAAGATGGCGGGGGGTGGGATGAGCAGTTCTTC,CASSQDGGGWDEQFF
.,TRBD1,TRBJ1-6,TRBV12-3/TRBV12-4,TGTGCCAGCAGTTGGGGGACAGGGGACAATCCCCTCCACTTT,CASSWGTGDNPLHF
many,.,TRBJ2-4,TRBV20-1,TGCAGTGCTAGAGATAGGGGGGAAAACATTCAGTACTTC,CSARDRGENIQYF
once,.,TRBJ1-2,TRBV11-1,TGTGCCAGCAGCTTCTTCCAGGACTATGGCTACACCTTC,CASSFFQDYGYTF